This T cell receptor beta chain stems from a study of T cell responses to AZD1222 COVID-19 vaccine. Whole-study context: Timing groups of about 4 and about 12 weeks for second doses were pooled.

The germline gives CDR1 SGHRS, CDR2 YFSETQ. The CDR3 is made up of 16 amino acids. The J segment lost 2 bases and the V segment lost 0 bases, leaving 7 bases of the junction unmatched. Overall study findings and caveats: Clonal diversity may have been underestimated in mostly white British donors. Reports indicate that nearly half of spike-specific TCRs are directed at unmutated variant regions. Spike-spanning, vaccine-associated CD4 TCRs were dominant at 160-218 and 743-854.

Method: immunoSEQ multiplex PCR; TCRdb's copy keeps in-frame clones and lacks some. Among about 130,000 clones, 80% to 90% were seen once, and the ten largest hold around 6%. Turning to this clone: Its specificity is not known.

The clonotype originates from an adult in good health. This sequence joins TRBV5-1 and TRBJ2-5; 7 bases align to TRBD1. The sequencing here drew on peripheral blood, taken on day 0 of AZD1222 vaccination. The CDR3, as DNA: TGCGCCAGCAGCTTGGCCGGGACAGTGGAACAAGAGACCCAGTACTTC. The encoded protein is CASSLAGTVEQETQYF. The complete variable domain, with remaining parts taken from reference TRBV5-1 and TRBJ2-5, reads KAGVTQTPRYLIKTRGQQVTLSCSPISGHRSVSWYQQTPGQGLQFLFEYFSETQRNKGNFPGRFSGRQFSNSRSEMNVSTLELGDSALYLCASSLAGTVEQETQYFGPGTRLLVL.